These 21 T cell receptor beta chains came from one sample sequenced in a study of T cell changes during pregnancy in multiple sclerosis. The method was immunoSEQ multiplex PCR; TCRdb's version includes in-frame clones alone and lacks a portion of them. The sample consists of 60,000 to 85,000 clones, 80% to 95% of them appearing once. This material consisted of peripheral blood, taken after pregnancy. Receptors originate from a female donor in good health, enrolled as a control in a pregnancy study.

DNA for the CDR3: TGCGCCAGCAGCCAAGATCTGAGGACAGGGGGTGATTCACCCCTCCACTTT. It is translated as CASSQDLRTGGDSPLHF. J is TRBJ1-6 and V is TRBV4-1, with 10 bases fitting TRBD1. This CDR3 is 17 amino acids long. Germline values: CDR1 MGHRA, CDR2 YSYEKL. Trimming at V came to 0 bases and at J to 8 bases, leaving 7 bases not matched to a gene.

The rearrangement uses TRBV19 and TRBJ2-1; D gene uncertain. Trimming stripped 3 bases from V and 0 bases from J, with 15 bases between. CDR3 length: 17 amino acids. Germline CDR1 LNHDA, CDR2 SQIVND (reference sequence). This chain's CDR3 is CASSILGLRRSYNEQFF. CDR3 coding DNA: TGTGCCAGTAGTATTTTGGGTTTGCGGCGCTCCTACAATGAGCAGTTCTTC. Together with reference TRBV19 and TRBJ2-1, the CDR3 gives the full variable domain: DGGITQSPKYLFRKEGQNVTLSCEQNLNHDAMYWYRQDPGQGLRLIYYSQIVNDFQKGDIAEGYSVSREKKESFPLTVTSAQKNPTAFYLCASSILGLRRSYNEQFFGPGTRLTVL.

This clone was seen a few times. The CDR3 region is CASSDGVNTEAFF. The DNA of the CDR3 is TGTGCCAGCAGCGACGGGGTGAACACTGAAGCTTTCTTT. This chain joins TRBV5-4 and TRBJ1-1; D remains unclear. V gave up 4 bases and J gave up 0 bases, with 7 bases separating them. CDR3 length: 13 residues. From germline, CDR1 is SGHNT and CDR2 YYREEE (reference sequence). The full variable domain, rest sourced from reference TRBV5-4 and TRBJ1-1, is ETGVTQSPTHLIKTRGQQVTLRCSSQSGHNTVSWYQQALGQGPQFIFQYYREEENGRGNFPPRFSGLQFPNYSSELNVNALELDDSALYLCASSDGVNTEAFFGQGTRLTVV.

This clone has just one count. The rearrangement links TRBV27 to TRBJ2-3; 10 positions match TRBD2. The CDR3 contains 15 residues. The V and J ends lost 4 bases and 1 base, in that order; junction bases with no gene match: 2. Germline CDR1 and CDR2: MNHEY and SMNVEV (reference sequence). CDR3 sequence reads: CASSSGTSGTDTQYF. CDR3 nucleotide sequence: TGTGCCAGCAGTTCCGGGACTAGCGGCACAGATACGCAGTATTTT.

This clone appeared a few times. This chain uses TRBV27 with TRBJ1-6; TRBD1 is a possible D gene (5 bases). This CDR3 has 19 amino acids. V lost 1 base and J lost 2, with 18 bases in between. Germline V gene sequence: CDR1 MNHEY, CDR2 SMNVEV (reference sequence). In DNA, the CDR3 is TGTGCCAGCAGTTTATTGCCAGGGCATGCTCTCCCCTATAATTCACCCCTCCACTTT. This gives the protein CASSLLPGHALPYNSPLHF.

This sequence joins TRBV15 and TRBJ2-3, with 10 bases matching TRBD2. Per germline, CDR1 LNHNV and CDR2 YYDKDF (reference sequence). V shed 5 bases, J shed 6 bases, and the junction held 11 bases outside the gene matches. There are 16 residues in the CDR3. CDR3 loop: CATSHPLAGDEDTQYF. In DNA form, the CDR3 reads TGTGCCACCAGCCACCCTCTAGCGGGAGATGAGGATACGCAGTATTTT.

The chain uses TRBV5-6 and TRBJ1-2; the match to TRBD1 covers 7 bases. J was trimmed by 4 bases and V by 6 bases; bases with no gene match: 9. The CDR3 totals 14 residues. The germline CDR1 and CDR2 sequences are SGHDT and YYEEEE. The chain's CDR3 is CASKRDRFLYGYTF. As DNA, the CDR3 is TGTGCCAGCAAACGGGACAGATTTCTCTATGGCTACACCTTC. Combining the CDR3 with reference TRBV5-6 and TRBJ1-2 gives the whole variable domain DAGVTQSPTHLIKTRGQQVTLRCSPKSGHDTVSWYQQALGQGPQFIFQYYEEEERQRGNFPDRFSGHQFPNYSSELNVNALLLGDSALYLCASKRDRFLYGYTFGSGTRLTVV.

The chain couples TRBV27 to TRBJ2-7; 11 bases agree with TRBD1. CDR3 size: 14 residues. Germline V gene lookup returns CDR1 MNHEY and CDR2 SMNVEV (reference sequence). V shed 2 bases and J 4 bases; nucleotides not matched to a gene: 1. This chain's CDR3 is CASSLGQGAYEQYF. CDR3 in DNA: TGTGCCAGCAGTTTAGGACAGGGGGCATACGAGCAGTACTTC.

V gene TRBV27 combines with J gene TRBJ2-1; D may be TRBD1 (6 bases). This CDR3 is 12 amino acids long. V lost 6 bases and J 10 bases, leaving 13 bases between the germline ends. In germline, CDR1 is MNHEY, CDR2 SMNVEV (reference sequence). For the CDR3, the DNA is TGTGCCAGCAGAGAACAGGGAAAGGAGCAGTTCTTC. This gives the protein CASREQGKEQFF.

This chain joins TRBV4-3 and TRBJ2-1, with 15 bases lining up with TRBD2. Trimming cost V 1 base and J 8 bases; bases outside gene matches: 3. This CDR3 has 16 residues. CDR1 is LGHNA and CDR2 is YSLEER in the germline V gene. CDR3 nucleotide sequence: TGCGCCAGCAGCCAAGCCGGGACTAGCGGGAGGCATGAGCAGTTCTTC. Amino acids: CASSQAGTSGRHEQFF.

The rearrangement joins TRBV7-2 to TRBJ2-7, with 7 bases fitting TRBD2. The CDR3 contains 15 residues. V was clipped by 6 bases and J by 1 base; unmatched bases: 9. Germline V lookup: CDR1 SGHTA, CDR2 FQGNSA. The CDR3 DNA is TGTGCCAGCAGATCCCCTAGCGGCTTTTCCTACGAGCAGTACTTC. It specifies CASRSPSGFSYEQYF.

The CDR3 region is CASSLVSGGPGELFF. DNA of the CDR3: TGCGCCAGCAGCTTGGTTTCGGGGGGGCCCGGGGAGCTGTTTTTT. V is TRBV5-1 and J is TRBJ2-2, with TRBD2 matching 8 bases. After removal of 0 bases from V and 6 bases from J, the junction contained 4 bases not matched to a gene. Germline V gene sequence: CDR1 SGHRS, CDR2 YFSETQ. The CDR3 runs to 15 residues.

This chain uses TRBV15 with TRBJ2-7, with D unclear. The CDR3 is 15 residues long. From germline, CDR1 is LNHNV and CDR2 YYDKDF (reference sequence). The V end was cut by 0 bases, the J end by 2 bases, with 11 bases between. The CDR3 is CATSRDRSSAYEQYF. For the CDR3, the DNA is TGTGCCACCAGCAGAGATCGGAGCAGCGCCTACGAGCAGTACTTC. Full variable domain (outside the CDR3, taken from reference TRBV15 and TRBJ2-7): DAMVIQNPRYQVTQFGKPVTLSCSQTLNHNVMYWYQQKSSQAPKLLFHYYDKDFNNEADTPDNFQSRRPNTSFCFLDIRSPGLGDTAMYLCATSRDRSSAYEQYFGPGTRLTVT.

The count of this clone is one. The genes are TRBV6-4 and TRBJ2-1; TRBD1 might be the D (5 bases). With 3 bases removed from V and 9 bases from J, the gap between germline ends came to 12 bases. There are 13 residues in the CDR3. CDR1 is MRHNA, CDR2 SNTAGT, per germline. DNA of the CDR3: TGTGCCAGCAGTGAGGGTGACAGAGGTGAGCAGTTCTTC. Its translation is CASSEGDRGEQFF.

The chain is built from TRBV25-1 and TRBJ2-1; 8 positions agree with TRBD1. V shed 8 bases and J 6 bases; nucleotides not matched to a gene: 9. The CDR3 spans 14 residues. Germline lookup yields CDR1 MGHDK and CDR2 SYGVNS. Here the CDR3 DNA reads TGTGCCAGCGGGAAGGACAGGGAAAGCAATGAGCAGTTCTTC. As protein: CASGKDRESNEQFF. Variable domain in full (rest from reference TRBV25-1 and TRBJ2-1): EADIYQTPRYLVIGTGKKITLECSQTMGHDKMYWYQQDPGMELHLIHYSYGVNSTEKGDLSSESTVSRIRTEHFPLTLESARPSHTSQYLCASGKDRESNEQFFGPGTRLTVL.

The V call is TRBV27, the J call TRBJ1-6; 9 bases match TRBD1. V shed 6 bases and J 8 bases; nucleotides not matched to a gene: 5. This CDR3 is 14 amino acids long. The germline V gene has CDR1 MNHEY and CDR2 SMNVEV (reference sequence). The CDR3, as DNA: TGTGCCAGCAGCTTAGGACAGGGGCATTCACCCCTCCACTTT. Protein sequence: CASSLGQGHSPLHF.

This chain links TRBV5-1 with TRBJ2-5; D might be TRBD1 (6 bases). Germline CDR1 is SGHRS and CDR2 is YFSETQ. Trimming removed 2 bases from V and 0 bases from J, with 8 bases in between. This CDR3 spans 14 amino acids. This CDR3 is CASSFTGYQETQYF. The CDR3 DNA follows: TGCGCCAGCAGCTTTACAGGGTACCAAGAGACCCAGTACTTC.

This clone was observed once. The rearrangement links TRBV19 to TRBJ1-2, with a weak D call TRBD1 (6 bases). V was pared by 7 bases and J by 4 bases, with 16 bases between. CDR3 length: 14 residues. CDR1 is LNHDA, CDR2 SQIVND, per germline (reference sequence). In nucleotides, the CDR3 is TGTGCCAGTACCGACTACCGGGACACCTATGGCTACACCTTC. Amino acid sequence: CASTDYRDTYGYTF.

This chain links TRBV29-1 with TRBJ2-1; TRBD1 aligns across 8 bases. The germline V gene encodes CDR1 SQVTM and CDR2 ANQGSEA. Trimming at V came to 3 bases and at J to 6 bases, leaving 4 bases not matched to a gene. The CDR3 is made up of 13 amino acids. The chain's CDR3 is CSVDGQGINEQFF. CDR3 sequence (DNA): TGCAGCGTTGACGGACAGGGTATCAATGAGCAGTTCTTC.

This chain links TRBV28 with TRBJ1-2, with D perhaps matching TRBD1 (6 bases). CDR1 and CDR2 from the germline V gene are MDHEN and SYDVKM. The ends were cut back, 3 bases at V and 6 bases at J, with 11 bases in the middle. The CDR3 runs 13 residues. The CDR3 sequence: CASSLTQGDGYTF. CDR3 in DNA: TGTGCCAGCAGTTTGACACAGGGTGATGGCTACACCTTC.

The rearrangement joins TRBV5-1 to TRBJ2-3, with TRBD2 identical over 13 bases. The CDR3 has 17 residues. Trimming took 4 bases from V and 6 from J; bases not matched to a gene: 11. Germline assignment: CDR1 SGHRS and CDR2 YFSETQ. The CDR3 DNA is TGCGCCAGCAGCACCGGGGGACTAGCGGGGAGGGAGGATACGCAGTATTTT. It is translated as CASSTGGLAGREDTQYF.